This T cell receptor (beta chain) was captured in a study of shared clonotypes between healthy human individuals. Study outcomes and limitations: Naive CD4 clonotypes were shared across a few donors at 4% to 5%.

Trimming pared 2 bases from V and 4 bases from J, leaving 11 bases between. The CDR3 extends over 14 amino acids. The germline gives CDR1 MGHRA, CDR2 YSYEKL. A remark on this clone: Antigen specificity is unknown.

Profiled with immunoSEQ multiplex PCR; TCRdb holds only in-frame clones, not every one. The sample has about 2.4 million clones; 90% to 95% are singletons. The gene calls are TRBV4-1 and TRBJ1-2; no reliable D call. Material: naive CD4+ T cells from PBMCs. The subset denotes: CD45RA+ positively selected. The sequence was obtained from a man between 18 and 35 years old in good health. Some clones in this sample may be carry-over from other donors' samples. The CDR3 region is CASSQITETYGYTF. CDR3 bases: TGCGCCAGCAGCCAAATAACAGAGACCTATGGCTACACCTTC.